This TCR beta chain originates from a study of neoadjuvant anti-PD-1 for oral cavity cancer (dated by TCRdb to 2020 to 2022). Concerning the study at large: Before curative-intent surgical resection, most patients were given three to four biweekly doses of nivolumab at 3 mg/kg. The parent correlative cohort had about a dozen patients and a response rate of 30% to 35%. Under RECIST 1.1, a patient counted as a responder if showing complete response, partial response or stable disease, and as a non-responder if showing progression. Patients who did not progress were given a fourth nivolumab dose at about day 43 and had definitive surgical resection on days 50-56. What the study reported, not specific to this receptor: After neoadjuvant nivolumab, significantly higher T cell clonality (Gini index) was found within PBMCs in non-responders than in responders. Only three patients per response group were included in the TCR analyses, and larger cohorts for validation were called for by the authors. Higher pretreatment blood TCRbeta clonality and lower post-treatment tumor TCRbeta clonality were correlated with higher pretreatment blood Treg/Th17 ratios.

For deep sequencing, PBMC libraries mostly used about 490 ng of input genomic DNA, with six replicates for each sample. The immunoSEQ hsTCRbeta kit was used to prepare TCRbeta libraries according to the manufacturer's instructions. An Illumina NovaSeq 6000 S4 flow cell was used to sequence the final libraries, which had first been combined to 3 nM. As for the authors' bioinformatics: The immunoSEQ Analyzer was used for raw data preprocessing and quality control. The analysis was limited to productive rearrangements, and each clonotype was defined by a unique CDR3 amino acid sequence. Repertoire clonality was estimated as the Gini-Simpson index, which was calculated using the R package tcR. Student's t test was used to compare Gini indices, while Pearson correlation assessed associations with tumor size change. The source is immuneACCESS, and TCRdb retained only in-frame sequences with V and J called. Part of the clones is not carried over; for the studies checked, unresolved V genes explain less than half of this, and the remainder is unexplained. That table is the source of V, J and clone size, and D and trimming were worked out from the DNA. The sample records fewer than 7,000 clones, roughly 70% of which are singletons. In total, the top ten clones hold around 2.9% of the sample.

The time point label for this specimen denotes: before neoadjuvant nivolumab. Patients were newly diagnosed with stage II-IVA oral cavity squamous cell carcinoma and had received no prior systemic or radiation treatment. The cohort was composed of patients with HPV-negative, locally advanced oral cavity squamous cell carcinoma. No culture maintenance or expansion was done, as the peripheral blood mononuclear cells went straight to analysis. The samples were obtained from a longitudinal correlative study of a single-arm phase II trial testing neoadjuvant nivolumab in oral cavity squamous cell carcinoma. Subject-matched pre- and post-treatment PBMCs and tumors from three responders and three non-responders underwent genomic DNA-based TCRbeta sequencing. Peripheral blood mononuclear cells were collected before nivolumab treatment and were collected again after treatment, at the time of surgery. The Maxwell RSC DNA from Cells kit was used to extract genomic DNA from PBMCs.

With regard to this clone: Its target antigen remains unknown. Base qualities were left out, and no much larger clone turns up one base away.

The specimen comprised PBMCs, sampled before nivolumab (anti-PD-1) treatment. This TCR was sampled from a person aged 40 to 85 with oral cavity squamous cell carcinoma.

CDR3 sequence: CAWSGEFELFF. The nucleotide sequence is TGTGCCTGGAGTGGTGAATTTGAGCTGTTTTTT. The chain couples TRBV30 to TRBJ2-2; the D gene is unclear. The trim is 1 base for V and 11 bases for J, with a gap of 8 bases between the germline ends. Sequences GTSNPN (CDR1) and SVGIG (CDR2) are obtained from the germline V gene (reference sequence). From its cysteine to its phenylalanine, the CDR3 spans 11 amino acids. Only CDR3 DNA is held: 33 bases, read in frame from base 1.